The T cell receptor beta chain under discussion was sequenced for a study of blood T cells in healthy people across ages. The CDR3 is 18 amino acids. V shed 4 bases, J shed 1 base, and the junction held 13 bases outside the gene matches. CDR1 and CDR2 (germline): SNHLY, FYNNEI. With a J-beta primer mix and a sample-barcoded 5' primer, a second PCR ran roughly 6 to 11 cycles. TCRdb re-called the 5' RACE reads through MiXCR, storing one row per CDR3 protein. The data contain 1.5 million or so distinct CDR3 sequences, roughly 40% of them seen just once; the ten biggest clones take up around 8%. Every sample yielded at least 6 million isolated PBMCs.

J is TRBJ2-1 and V is TRBV2, with 7 positions matching TRBD2. The sequenced sample was blood. The source of this sequence is a woman in her late teens or twenties in good health. The CDR3 nucleotides are TGTGCCAGCAGTGGAGGGGCGGGAGCAGGAGAATCCTACAATGAGCAGTTCTTC. As protein: CASSGGAGAGESYNEQFF.